This T cell receptor beta chain is drawn from a study of blood T cell repertoires in COVID-19. The wider study: Spain, Italy and the United States supplied samples that represented acute and convalescent COVID-19. Sources were T cells, B-cell-depleted T cells, or PBMCs; the material itself was cDNA or gDNA.

The CDR3 spans 14 residues. CDR1 is SGHRS and CDR2 is YFSETQ in the germline V gene. Trimming removed 0 bases from V and 2 bases from J, with 6 bases in between. In the study's own analysis: Quantification of nucleated cells was approximated via reference gene primer amplification. Only in-frame clones appear in the TCRdb table, and some are missing; sequencing was by immunoSEQ multiplex PCR. V, J and clone size are taken as reported in that table, and D and trimming were inferred from the DNA itself. The sample lists tens of thousands of clones, 80% to 90% occurring once. The specimen was peripheral blood. This sequence joins TRBV5-1 and TRBJ1-3, with D uncertain. This sequence was found in a man aged 55 to 70 with acute or convalescent COVID-19. As DNA, the CDR3 is TGCGCCAGCAGCTTGGACTTGACTGGAAACACCATATATTTT. This codes for CASSLDLTGNTIYF.